This T cell receptor beta chain was retrieved from a study of PD-L1 blockade in urothelial cancer. The authors spiked synthetic TCR analog templates into each PCR. Libraries were prepared by immunoSEQ multiplex PCR; TCRdb keeps only in-frame clonotypes and omits some of them. The top ten clones hold 2.4% of a sample with 120,000 or so clones, about 83% of them seen once. Sample time point: peripheral blood 6 weeks after treatment start. This clone was counted a few times. Germline V gene sequence: CDR1 SGHTA, CDR2 FQGTGA. This CDR3 is 15 amino acids long. Trimming took 6 bases from V and 3 from J; bases not matched to a gene: 5.

This rearrangement joins TRBV7-3 to TRBJ2-1; TRBD2 aligns across 10 bases. This clonotype was sampled from a man aged 45 to 65 with urothelial cancer. Sequencing was performed on PBMCs, taken around atezolizumab (anti-PD-L1) treatment. CDR3 loop: CASRQGTSDYNEQFF. The CDR3 DNA reads TGTGCCAGCAGACAGGGGACTAGCGACTACAATGAGCAGTTCTTC. Full variable domain (rest looked up from reference TRBV7-3 and TRBJ2-1): GAGVSQTPSNKVTEKGKYVELRCDPISGHTALYWYRQSLGQGPEFLIYFQGTGAADDSGLPNDRFFAVRPEGSVSTLKIQRTERGDSAVYLCASRQGTSDYNEQFFGPGTRLTVL.